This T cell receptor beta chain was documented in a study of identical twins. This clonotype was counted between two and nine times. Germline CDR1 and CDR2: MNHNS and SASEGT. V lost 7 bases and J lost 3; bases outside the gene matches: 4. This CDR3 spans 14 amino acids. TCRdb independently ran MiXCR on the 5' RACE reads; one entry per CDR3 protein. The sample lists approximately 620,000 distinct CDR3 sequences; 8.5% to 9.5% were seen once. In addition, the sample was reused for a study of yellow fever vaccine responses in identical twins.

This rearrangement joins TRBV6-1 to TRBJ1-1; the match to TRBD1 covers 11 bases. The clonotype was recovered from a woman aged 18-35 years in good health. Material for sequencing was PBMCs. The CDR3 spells CASKKDRGHTEAFF. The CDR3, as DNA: TGTGCCAGCAAAAAGGACAGGGGGCACACTGAAGCTTTCTTT.